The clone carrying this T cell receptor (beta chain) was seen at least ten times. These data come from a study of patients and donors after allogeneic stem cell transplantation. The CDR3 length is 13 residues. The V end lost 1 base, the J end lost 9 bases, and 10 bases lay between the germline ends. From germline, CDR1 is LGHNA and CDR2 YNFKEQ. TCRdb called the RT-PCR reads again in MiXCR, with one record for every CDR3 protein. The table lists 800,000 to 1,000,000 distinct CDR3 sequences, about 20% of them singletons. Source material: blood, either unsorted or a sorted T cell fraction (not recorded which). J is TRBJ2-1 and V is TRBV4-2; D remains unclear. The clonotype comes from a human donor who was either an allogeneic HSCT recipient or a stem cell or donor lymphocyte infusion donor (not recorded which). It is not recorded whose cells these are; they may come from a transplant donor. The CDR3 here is CASSQGSVGEQFF. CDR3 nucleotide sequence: TGTGCCAGCAGCCAAGGGAGCGTCGGTGAGCAGTTCTTC.